A selection of T cell receptor beta chains follows, all from one sample in a study of regulatory T cells in long-lasting Graves disease. A single record per CDR3 protein comes from TCRdb applying MiXCR to the multiplex PCR reads. The sample consists of around 400,000 distinct CDR3 sequences, roughly a fifth of them appearing once. The source was peripheral blood mononuclear cells (PBMCs), collected when the disease was refractory, from a patient treated with antithyroid drugs. These receptors originate from a female donor with Graves disease. Each CDR3 is given with its conserved first and last residue. The D gene is left open where the match is weak. The size of a clone is reported for some rows only, either as once, few or many, or as a class for expanded clones.

j_call d_call v_call clone_size cdr3_nt cdr3_aa
TRBJ1-2 TRBD1 TRBV20-1 few TGCAGTGCCCAACAGGGGGCGCGTGGCTACACCTTC CSAQQGARGYTF
TRBJ2-7 NA TRBV30 few TGTGCCTGGAGTGTATCTGGGGGACGGAGTTACGAGCAGTACTTC CAWSVSGGRSYEQYF
TRBJ2-2 TRBD2 TRBV20-1 few TGCAGTGCTAGAGACCAAGCGGGAGTTGGGGAGCTGTTTTTT CSARDQAGVGELFF
TRBJ2-7 NA TRBV12-3/TRBV12-4 many TGTGCCAGCAGTTTAAGCTTGGTATTCCACGAGCAGTACTTC CASSLSLVFHEQYF
TRBJ1-6 TRBD1 TRBV4-1 once TGCGCCAGCAGCTCCCCCGGGACAGGGGGTTTTAATTCACCCCTCCACTTT CASSSPGTGGFNSPLHF
TRBJ1-5 TRBD1 TRBV6-1 many TGTGCCAGCAGGAGAGACAGGGAGGGCAATCAGCCCCAGCATTTT CASRRDREGNQPQHF
TRBJ2-7 NA TRBV12-3/TRBV12-4 NA TGTGCCAGCAGGGAGGCCGGGACTCCAGAGCAGTACTTC CASREAGTPEQYF
TRBJ1-1 TRBD1 TRBV3-1 many TGTGCCAGCAGCCAAGATCCAGGGGGTTGGAGCACTGAAGCTTTCTTT CASSQDPGGWSTEAFF
TRBJ2-5 NA TRBV6-2/TRBV6-3 many TGTGCCAGCAGTTTGGGAACTAAAGAGACCCAGTACTTC CASSLGTKETQYF
TRBJ1-1 NA TRBV20-1 few TGCAGTGCTAGGGGGCCGGTGAACACTGAAGCTTTCTTT CSARGPVNTEAFF
TRBJ2-7 NA TRBV29-1 NA TGCAGCGTTAGGGGCTACTACGAGCAGTACTTC CSVRGYYEQYF
TRBJ2-7 TRBD2 TRBV6-1 many TGTGCCAGCAGTGAAGTAGCGGGACCTCCCTACGAGCAGTACTTC CASSEVAGPPYEQYF
TRBJ1-1 TRBD1 TRBV29-1 many TGCAGTCACCAGGGGACAGGCCTTGAAGCTTTCTTT CSHQGTGLEAFF
TRBJ2-3 TRBD1 TRBV12-3/TRBV12-4 NA TGTGCCAGCAGCCTCCTTGGACAGGGGAACACAGATACGCAGTATTTT CASSLLGQGNTDTQYF
TRBJ2-1 TRBD2 TRBV11-2 NA TGTGCCAGCAGCTTTGATAGCGGGGGGGATCAGTTCTTC CASSFDSGGDQFF
TRBJ2-1 TRBD1 TRBV9 few TGTGCCAGCAGCCCCGGGGGGACAGGGGTCGGGAGGATCTTC CASSPGGTGVGRIF
TRBJ1-1 TRBD1 TRBV6-5 many TGTGCCAGCAGTTACGACAGGGTGAACACTGAAGCTTTCTTT CASSYDRVNTEAFF
TRBJ2-3 TRBD2 TRBV2 NA TGTGCCAGCAGTGCCGGGAGGGATACAGATACGCAGTATTTT CASSAGRDTDTQYF
TRBJ2-2 TRBD2 TRBV5-1 NA TGCGCCAGCAGCTCCGGACTAGCTGACGGGGAGCTGTTTTTT CASSSGLADGELFF
TRBJ2-5 NA TRBV6-1 NA TGTGCCAGCAGTGAAGTCCCGACCCAGGGCTCCAGGCCCCGGGAGACCCAGTACTTC CASSEVPTQGSRPRETQYF
TRBJ2-7 NA TRBV5-1 few TGCGCCAGCAGCTTGAGGGGTGGGGACTACGAGCAGTACTTC CASSLRGGDYEQYF
TRBJ2-7 TRBD1 TRBV12-3/TRBV12-4 many TGTGCCAGCGCTCTTGGGGACAGAATATACGAGCAGTACTTC CASALGDRIYEQYF
TRBJ2-2 NA TRBV2 few TGTGCCGTAACAGGGGGGGGTACCGGGGAGCTGTTTTTT CAVTGGGTGELFF
TRBJ2-7 NA TRBV4-1 NA TGCGCCAGCAGCCAAGTTTTCCCACCGAGTGGGGAGCAGTACTTC CASSQVFPPSGEQYF
TRBJ2-3 NA TRBV20-1 NA TGCAGTGCCAAGGGGGAGTCCACAGATACGCAGTATTTT CSAKGESTDTQYF
TRBJ2-4 NA TRBV28 many TGTGCCAGCAACTCCCCTTCTGGGGGCTGGACCAAAAACATTCAGTACTTC CASNSPSGGWTKNIQYF
TRBJ2-7 NA TRBV11-1 NA TGTGCCAGCAGCTTCCTTTTGAGCGAGCAGTACTTC CASSFLLSEQYF
TRBJ2-1 NA TRBV20-1 NA TGCAGTGCTATCGGGGGCCCAACCCACAATGAGCAGTTCTTC CSAIGGPTHNEQFF
TRBJ2-7 NA TRBV5-6 NA TGTGCCAGCAGCTCGAATGGGTACTCCTACGAGCAGTACTTC CASSSNGYSYEQYF
TRBJ2-5 TRBD2 TRBV28 NA TGTGCCAGCAGGCAGGGACTAGCGGGAGTGGAGACCCAGTACTTC CASRQGLAGVETQYF
TRBJ2-5 NA TRBV30 few TGTGCCTGGAGCCGCGGGGAAGAGACCCAGTACTTC CAWSRGEETQYF
TRBJ2-3 NA TRBV12-3/TRBV12-4 NA TGTGCCAGTACGTTTGGGGGGACGGATACGCAGTATTTT CASTFGGTDTQYF
TRBJ1-2 NA TRBV28 many TGTGCCAGCAGTTCGAGTACTATTGGCTACACCTTC CASSSSTIGYTF
TRBJ1-6 NA TRBV11-2 NA TGTGCCAGCAGCGCAAATTCACCCCTCCGCTTT CASSANSPLRF
TRBJ1-2 TRBD1 TRBV19 many TGTGCCAGTAGTTTGCCGACAGGGAGTAATGGCTACACCTTC CASSLPTGSNGYTF
TRBJ2-1 NA TRBV29-1 NA TGCAGCGTCCCAGTTTACAATGAGCAGTTCTTC CSVPVYNEQFF
TRBJ2-3 TRBD2 TRBV27 NA TGTGCCAGCAGAGGAGCTAGCGGCCGGTCTAGCACAGATACGCAGTATTTT CASRGASGRSSTDTQYF
TRBJ1-2 NA TRBV14 few TGTGCCAGCAGCCAACCCGGGGTTAGCGGCTATGGCTACACCTTC CASSQPGVSGYGYTF
TRBJ1-1 NA TRBV7-6 once TGTGCCAGCAGCTTAGCCCCTTTGAACATAATGAGCATGAACACTGAAGCTTTCTTT CASSLAPLNIMSMNTEAFF
TRBJ2-7 NA TRBV18 few TGTGCCAGCTCACCATCCAGGACTGGAGACGAGCAGTACTTC CASSPSRTGDEQYF
TRBJ2-2 TRBD2 TRBV27 NA TGTGCCAGCAGTTTCGGCGGGAGGGGCGCCGGGGAGCTGTTTTTT CASSFGGRGAGELFF
TRBJ1-4 NA TRBV12-3/TRBV12-4 many TGTGCCAGCAGTTTAATTGGCGGAACTAATGAAAAACTGTTTTTT CASSLIGGTNEKLFF
TRBJ2-7 NA TRBV27 NA TGTGCCAGCATGGGCTACTCCTACGAGCAGTACTTC CASMGYSYEQYF
TRBJ2-7 TRBD2 TRBV20-1 many TGCAGTGCTAGAGGGGCTAGCGGGAGGTTATACGAGCAGTACTTC CSARGASGRLYEQYF
TRBJ2-2 TRBD2 TRBV29-1 many TGCAGCGCCAGCGGGATAAGCACCGGGGAGCTGTTTTTT CSASGISTGELFF
TRBJ1-1 NA TRBV4-1 NA TGCGCCAGCAGCCAAGATGGGAGGGGCCCGTACACTGAAGCTTTCTTT CASSQDGRGPYTEAFF